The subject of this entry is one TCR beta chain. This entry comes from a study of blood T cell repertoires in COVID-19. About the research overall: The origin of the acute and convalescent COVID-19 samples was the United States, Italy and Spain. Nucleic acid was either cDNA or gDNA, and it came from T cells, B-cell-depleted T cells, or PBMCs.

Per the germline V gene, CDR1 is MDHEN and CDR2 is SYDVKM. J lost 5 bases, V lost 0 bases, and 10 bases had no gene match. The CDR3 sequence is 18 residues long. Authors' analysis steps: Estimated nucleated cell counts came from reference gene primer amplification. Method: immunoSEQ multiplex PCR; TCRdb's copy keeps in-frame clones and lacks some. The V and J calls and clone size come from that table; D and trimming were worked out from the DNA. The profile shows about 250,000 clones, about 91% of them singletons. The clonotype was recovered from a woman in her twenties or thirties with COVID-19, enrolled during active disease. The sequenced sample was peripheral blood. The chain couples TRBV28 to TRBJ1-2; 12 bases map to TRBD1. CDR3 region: CASSLWGQGATSAYGYTF. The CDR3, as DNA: TGTGCCAGCAGTTTATGGGGACAGGGGGCCACTTCAGCTTATGGCTACACCTTC.